The subject of this entry is one T cell receptor beta chain. Attached unique molecular identifiers marked individual cDNA molecules. One entry per CDR3 protein, called by TCRdb with MiXCR from the 5' RACE reads. This table holds tens of thousands of distinct CDR3 sequences, less than 10% found once. This CDR3 has 13 residues. Trimming shortened V by 6 bases and J by 7 bases, and 13 bases separated the two germline ends. Germline values: CDR1 SEHNR, CDR2 FQNEAQ (reference sequence). The sample belongs to a study of early T cells in non-severe SARS-CoV-2 infection. The sequence was obtained from an adult who was a healthcare worker with PCR-confirmed SARS-CoV-2 infection or an uninfected control (not recorded which). The chain couples TRBV7-9 to TRBJ2-1; perhaps TRBD2 as D (6 bases). Specimen: whole blood, collected at baseline. CDR3 DNA: TGTGCCAGCAGTCAAGCGGGTCGGAATGAGCAGTTCTTC. Amino acids: CASSQAGRNEQFF.